Listed below are T cell receptor beta chains from one sample, sequenced in a study of post-analysis software for immune sequencing data. TCRdb re-derived calls from the PCR reads in MiXCR, one entry per CDR3 protein. This table holds hundreds of thousands of distinct CDR3 sequences, roughly three fifths found once. Sequencing input: blood. Receptors originate from a girl aged 2-10 years with multiple sclerosis. Each CDR3 is given with its conserved first and last residue. Fields, in order: CDR3 length, J gene, V gene, CDR3 protein.

CDR3 length: 15; J gene: TRBJ2-1; V gene: TRBV7-9; CDR3 protein: CASSVPGLEGNEQFF
CDR3 length: 14; J gene: TRBJ2-1; V gene: TRBV10-3; CDR3 protein: CAISESILGDEQFF
CDR3 length: 14; J gene: TRBJ2-5; V gene: TRBV18; CDR3 protein: CASSPGTQQETQYF
CDR3 length: 15; J gene: TRBJ2-1; V gene: TRBV15; CDR3 protein: CATSRERAVSNEQFF
CDR3 length: 15; J gene: TRBJ1-2; V gene: TRBV12-3/TRBV12-4; CDR3 protein: CASTWGREVGNGYTF
CDR3 length: 12; J gene: TRBJ1-5; V gene: TRBV7-2; CDR3 protein: CASSPASQPQHF
CDR3 length: 16; J gene: TRBJ2-1; V gene: TRBV7-8; CDR3 protein: CASSSPGRSSYNEQFF
CDR3 length: 13; J gene: TRBJ2-4; V gene: TRBV4-1; CDR3 protein: CASSQDRVYIQYF
CDR3 length: 17; J gene: TRBJ2-7; V gene: TRBV20-1; CDR3 protein: CSAREIRIDLSSYEQYF
CDR3 length: 12; J gene: TRBJ1-2; V gene: TRBV29-1; CDR3 protein: CSAETGGHGYTF
CDR3 length: 16; J gene: TRBJ2-7; V gene: TRBV7-2; CDR3 protein: CASSFPLSGNTYEQYF
CDR3 length: 13; J gene: TRBJ2-1; V gene: TRBV7-7; CDR3 protein: CASSPSHGDEQFF
CDR3 length: 14; J gene: TRBJ1-2; V gene: TRBV4-3; CDR3 protein: CASSQDPVGYGYTF
CDR3 length: 13; J gene: TRBJ2-3; V gene: TRBV7-6; CDR3 protein: CASSRGGQDTQYF
CDR3 length: 13; J gene: TRBJ2-1; V gene: TRBV9; CDR3 protein: CASSGGGRNEQFF
CDR3 length: 14; J gene: TRBJ2-1; V gene: TRBV20-1; CDR3 protein: CSARVATYYNEQFF
CDR3 length: 15; J gene: TRBJ2-1; V gene: TRBV6-5; CDR3 protein: CASRSSGAVYNEQFF
CDR3 length: 15; J gene: TRBJ2-5; V gene: TRBV2; CDR3 protein: CASSGWTSGGGTQYF
CDR3 length: 14; J gene: -; V gene: TRBV12-3/TRBV12-4; CDR3 protein: CASSSRDLTYEQYF
CDR3 length: 14; J gene: TRBJ1-2; V gene: TRBV3-1; CDR3 protein: CASSQDLRGYGYTF
CDR3 length: 15; J gene: TRBJ2-4; V gene: TRBV7-2; CDR3 protein: CASSWYPGTANIQYF
CDR3 length: 15; J gene: TRBJ2-7; V gene: TRBV7-2; CDR3 protein: CASSSRGILTYEQYF
CDR3 length: 12; J gene: TRBJ1-2; V gene: TRBV29-1; CDR3 protein: CSVRAGNYGYTF
CDR3 length: 16; J gene: TRBJ1-1; V gene: TRBV2; CDR3 protein: CASSDTGSRVNTEAFF
CDR3 length: 12; J gene: TRBJ2-5; V gene: TRBV6-1; CDR3 protein: CASSEERIMQYF
CDR3 length: 15; J gene: TRBJ1-1; V gene: TRBV4-3; CDR3 protein: CASSQDHPGGVEAFF
CDR3 length: 15; J gene: TRBJ1-6; V gene: TRBV7-8; CDR3 protein: CASSLADRGRSPLHF
CDR3 length: 16; J gene: TRBJ2-1; V gene: TRBV6-5; CDR3 protein: CASSYFAGSPYNEQFF
CDR3 length: 14; J gene: TRBJ2-1; V gene: TRBV12-3/TRBV12-4; CDR3 protein: CASTLAGFENEQFF
CDR3 length: 12; J gene: TRBJ2-1; V gene: TRBV5-1; CDR3 protein: CASSLGSNEQFF
CDR3 length: 13; J gene: TRBJ1-4; V gene: TRBV7-2; CDR3 protein: CASSSLDSEKLFF
CDR3 length: 13; J gene: TRBJ2-3; V gene: TRBV30; CDR3 protein: CAWRIAGADTQYF
CDR3 length: 13; J gene: TRBJ2-5; V gene: TRBV18; CDR3 protein: CASSPTVKETQYF
CDR3 length: 13; J gene: TRBJ1-5; V gene: TRBV12-3/TRBV12-4; CDR3 protein: CASSLPPYQPQHF
CDR3 length: 15; J gene: TRBJ2-3; V gene: TRBV5-6; CDR3 protein: CASSEGGFGTDTQYF
CDR3 length: 16; J gene: TRBJ2-1; V gene: TRBV3-1; CDR3 protein: CASSQLGGPSHNEQFF
CDR3 length: 16; J gene: -; V gene: TRBV11-2; CDR3 protein: CASIHHGQGLYYEQYF
CDR3 length: 15; J gene: TRBJ1-6; V gene: TRBV9; CDR3 protein: CASSVSGQGNSPLHF
CDR3 length: 13; J gene: TRBJ2-5; V gene: TRBV20-1; CDR3 protein: CSATRELGETQYF
CDR3 length: 13; J gene: TRBJ2-2; V gene: TRBV6-2/TRBV6-3; CDR3 protein: CASTLDKRGELFF
CDR3 length: 15; J gene: TRBJ2-3; V gene: TRBV4-1; CDR3 protein: CASSGGDLVADTQYF
CDR3 length: 11; J gene: TRBJ1-2; V gene: TRBV29-1; CDR3 protein: CSVVEGDGYTF
CDR3 length: 16; J gene: TRBJ2-3; V gene: TRBV20-1; CDR3 protein: CSARVGTSGSADTQYF
CDR3 length: 15; J gene: TRBJ2-6; V gene: TRBV7-2; CDR3 protein: CASSISSSGANVLTF
CDR3 length: 16; J gene: TRBJ2-3; V gene: TRBV11-1; CDR3 protein: CASSLRDLDGADTQYF
CDR3 length: 15; J gene: TRBJ2-3; V gene: TRBV6-5; CDR3 protein: CASSYSGVSTDTQYF
CDR3 length: 15; J gene: TRBJ2-7; V gene: TRBV28; CDR3 protein: CASSTRLAGGREQYF
CDR3 length: 16; J gene: TRBJ1-2; V gene: TRBV27; CDR3 protein: CASSQAPGESNYGYTF
CDR3 length: 12; J gene: TRBJ1-2; V gene: TRBV20-1; CDR3 protein: CSAPDRSYGYTF
CDR3 length: 11; J gene: TRBJ1-2; V gene: TRBV29-1; CDR3 protein: CSVAPSYGYTF
CDR3 length: 16; J gene: TRBJ1-5; V gene: TRBV7-2; CDR3 protein: CASSLVGTGENQPQHF
CDR3 length: 13; J gene: TRBJ2-4; V gene: TRBV25-1; CDR3 protein: CASSDRAKNIQYF
CDR3 length: 17; J gene: TRBJ2-1; V gene: TRBV7-9; CDR3 protein: CASSLVSAGGRGNEQFF
CDR3 length: 15; J gene: TRBJ2-7; V gene: TRBV4-1; CDR3 protein: CASSQFTDEIYEQYF
CDR3 length: 14; J gene: TRBJ1-1; V gene: TRBV29-1; CDR3 protein: CSVRGGQGSTEAFF
CDR3 length: 16; J gene: TRBJ1-5; V gene: TRBV6-2/TRBV6-3; CDR3 protein: CASSHRTGPLHQPQHF
CDR3 length: 14; J gene: TRBJ1-2; V gene: TRBV25-1; CDR3 protein: CASSVQGATGGYTF
CDR3 length: 14; J gene: TRBJ2-1; V gene: TRBV12-3/TRBV12-4; CDR3 protein: CASLAAGRADEQFF
CDR3 length: 14; J gene: TRBJ2-7; V gene: TRBV6-1; CDR3 protein: CASSPLGNVYEQYF